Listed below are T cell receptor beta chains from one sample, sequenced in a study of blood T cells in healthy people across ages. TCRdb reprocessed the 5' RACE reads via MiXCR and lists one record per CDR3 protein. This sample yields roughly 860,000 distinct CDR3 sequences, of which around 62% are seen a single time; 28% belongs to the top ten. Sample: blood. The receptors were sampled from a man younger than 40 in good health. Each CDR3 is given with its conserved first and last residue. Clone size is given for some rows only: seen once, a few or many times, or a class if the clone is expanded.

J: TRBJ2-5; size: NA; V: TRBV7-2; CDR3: CASSLSPLVGQETQYF
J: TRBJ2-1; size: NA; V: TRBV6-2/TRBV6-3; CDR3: CASKTRRLSNEQFF
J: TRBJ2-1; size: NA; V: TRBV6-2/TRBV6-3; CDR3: CASSHSSISGLAGGEQFF
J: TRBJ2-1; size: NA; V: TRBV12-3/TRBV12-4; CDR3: CASSLRPGGDEQFF
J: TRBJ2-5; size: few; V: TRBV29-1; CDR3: CSTIEGGLQETQYF
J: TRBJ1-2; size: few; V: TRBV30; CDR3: CAWSTSGTYGYTF
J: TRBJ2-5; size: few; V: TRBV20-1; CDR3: CSAPSPGLKGETQYF
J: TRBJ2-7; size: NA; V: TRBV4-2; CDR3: CASSPWEGYEQYF
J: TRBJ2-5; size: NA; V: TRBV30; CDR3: CAWKQGQETQYF
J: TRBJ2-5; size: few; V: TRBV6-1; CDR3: CASNQGFRETQYF
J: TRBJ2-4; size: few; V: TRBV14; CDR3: CASSHGDKNIQYF
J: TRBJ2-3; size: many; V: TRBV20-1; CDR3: CSAWSALADTQYF